Below are 3 T cell receptor beta chains sequenced from a single sample in a study of early T cells in non-severe SARS-CoV-2 infection. In TCRdb, the 5' RACE reads were re-called with MiXCR into one record per CDR3 protein. In the table there are some 82,000 distinct CDR3 sequences, about 12% of which are singletons. Sequencing was carried out using whole blood. The receptors were sampled from an adult who was a healthcare worker with PCR-confirmed SARS-CoV-2 infection or an uninfected control (not recorded which).

V usage is TRBV2 and J usage is TRBJ2-1, with 12 bases aligning to TRBD2. Germline CDR1 reads SNHLY; CDR2 reads FYNNEI. V was clipped by 6 bases and J by 4 bases; unmatched bases: 10. The CDR3 covers 17 residues. The CDR3 DNA sequence: TGTGCCAGCAGAGGACTAGCGGGGACCTCCGGGTACAATGAGCAGTTCTTC. It translates to CASRGLAGTSGYNEQFF.

There are many counts of this clonotype. The rearrangement links TRBV3-1 to TRBJ1-3; D is unclear. CDR3 length: 13 amino acids. The V gene lost 5 bases and the J gene lost 4 bases, with 9 bases spanning the gap. CDR1 and CDR2 (germline): LGHDT, YNNKEL (reference sequence). In nucleotides, the CDR3 is TGTGCCAGCAGCGGAATCGAGGGAAACACCATATATTTT. This codes for CASSGIEGNTIYF.

This clonotype came up many times. This chain uses TRBV12-5 with TRBJ2-3; D gene ambiguous. V was trimmed by 0 bases and J by 4 bases, leaving 11 bases between them. CDR1 and CDR2 from the germline V gene are LGHNT and FRNRAP. The length of the CDR3 is 15 residues. The CDR3 loop is CASGLVRNGADTQYF. The DNA for the CDR3 is TGTGCTAGTGGTTTGGTCAGGAATGGGGCAGATACGCAGTATTTT. The full variable domain, rest sourced from reference TRBV12-5 and TRBJ2-3, is DARVTQTPRHKVTEMGQEVTMRCQPILGHNTVFWYRQTMMQGLELLAYFRNRAPLDDSGMPKDRFSAEMPDATLATLKIQPSEPRDSAVYFCASGLVRNGADTQYFGPGTRLTVL.